This is a list of T cell receptor beta chains from one sample in a study of response to subunit inactivated influenza vaccine. Via MiXCR, TCRdb re-called the RT-PCR reads, giving one row per CDR3 protein. Of over 400,000 distinct CDR3 sequences listed, approximately 13% are singletons. The material was PBMCs from blood, obtained roughly 6 weeks after vaccination. The receptors were sampled from a man in his fifties who received an inactivated influenza vaccine. CDR3s include the opening cysteine and the closing phenylalanine or tryptophan. Fields, in order: V gene, J gene, clone size, CDR3 protein. Not every row has a clone size; where given, it reads once, few, many or a size class.

>TRBV24-1|TRBJ2-5|NA
CATSPRPGLAGEETQYF
>TRBV12-3/TRBV12-4|TRBJ1-5|NA
CASSALGTAGDQPQHF
>TRBV5-1|TRBJ2-7|NA
CASSPVAGGPYEQYF
>TRBV10-2|TRBJ1-1|NA
CASRKDRQNTEAFF
>TRBV27|TRBJ1-6|NA
CASSLDYSSPLHF
>TRBV18|TRBJ2-7|NA
CASSPQAKSISEQYF
>TRBV20-1|TRBJ2-2|few
CSASKTGQTGELFF
>TRBV3-1|TRBJ2-2|few
CASSLTAVGTGELFF
>TRBV5-1|TRBJ2-7|NA
CASSLEAQQYF
>TRBV9|TRBJ2-7|NA
CASSVGGESTYEQYF
>TRBV2|TRBJ2-3|NA
CASSAGPPSPDTQYF
>TRBV6-5|TRBJ1-1|few
CASSYIGSLEAFF
>TRBV9|TRBJ2-1|once
CASSATLAGDRSSYNEQFF
>TRBV7-6|TRBJ2-1|NA
CASSTARALSYNEQFF
>TRBV2|TRBJ2-5|few
CASSEGGTSQETQYF
>TRBV10-2|TRBJ2-1|many
CASSELPGVNEQFF
>TRBV7-3|TRBJ1-2|NA
CASSLMGRSNYGYTF
>TRBV7-2|TRBJ2-3|few
CASRLAGRGTQYF
>TRBV20-1|TRBJ2-1|few
CSTIFKTGTFYNEQFF
>TRBV12-3/TRBV12-4|TRBJ1-4|few
CASSLTGGDEKLFF
>TRBV29-1|TRBJ2-2|NA
CSAGGATGELFF
>TRBV2|TRBJ2-7|NA
CASIRGSSYEQYF
>TRBV20-1|TRBJ1-4|many
CSVTGQAKEKLFF
>TRBV5-1|TRBJ2-3|few
CASSLDADLTDTQYF
>TRBV5-5|TRBJ2-2|many
CASSLGGQGNIYTGELFF
>TRBV9|TRBJ1-6|NA
CASSAYQGNSPLHF
>TRBV12-3/TRBV12-4|TRBJ2-1|NA
CASSFVGLGSGVQFF
>TRBV19|TRBJ2-6|NA
CASSQALVGTGSSGANVLTF
>TRBV4-2|TRBJ2-3|few
CASSQGADTDTQYF
>TRBV7-2|TRBJ2-3|NA
CASGRYGGGTDTQYF
>TRBV5-6|TRBJ2-1|few
CASSLGWGSSYNEQFF
>TRBV20-1|TRBJ1-1|few
CSASAYRGLTSNTEAFF
>TRBV4-2|TRBJ2-3|few
CASSQDWDYTDTQYF
>TRBV20-1|TRBJ1-5|many
CSASPPGSMGNQPQHF
>TRBV29-1|TRBJ1-1|NA
CSVETGGTNTEAFF
>TRBV29-1|TRBJ1-1|few
CSALRDRVNTEAFF
>TRBV28|TRBJ2-1|few
CASSSPGAHQYNEQFF
>TRBV11-2|TRBJ2-3|few
CASRRKSAADTQYF
>TRBV4-1|TRBJ2-3|few
CASSQDRRLAGGADTQYF
>TRBV4-2|TRBJ2-1|few
CASSQGTAGTGSYNEQFF
>TRBV20-1|TRBJ2-1|few
CSASVTGEYNEQFF
>TRBV11-2|TRBJ2-3|few
CASSLEYRQRVTIF
>TRBV28|TRBJ2-7|few
CASSLAGARGEQYF
>TRBV28|TRBJ1-1|many
CASSTAGLPNTEAFF
>TRBV5-1|TRBJ2-2|few
CASSLSRGRTGELFF
>TRBV29-1|TRBJ2-1|many
CSVESGAAYNEQFF
>TRBV4-3|TRBJ1-4|NA
CASSQDGGPNNEKLFF
>TRBV7-3|TRBJ1-6|NA
CASSFETGFNSPLHF
>TRBV11-2|TRBJ2-2|once
CASTLRGSGTGPGELFF
>TRBV3-1|TRBJ2-2|few
CASSQRGTGELFF
>TRBV12-3/TRBV12-4|TRBJ1-1|NA
CASSLFLNTEAFF
>TRBV20-1|TRBJ1-2|many
CSARVLRDRGFNGYTF